Listed below are T cell receptor beta chains from one sample, sequenced in a study of regulatory T cells in long-lasting Graves disease. TCRdb processed the multiplex PCR reads anew with MiXCR; each CDR3 protein has one entry. The data hold about 540,000 distinct CDR3 sequences, with about 14% observed a single time. The same sample was also used in a study of T cells in Graves' hyperthyroidism and ophthalmopathy.

The sample in question was peripheral blood mononuclear cells (PBMCs), obtained at new diagnosis, from a patient treated with antithyroid drugs. The receptor set was obtained from a man under 40 with Graves disease. Both conserved end residues are part of each CDR3. A D gene is named only where the DNA matches it firmly. A row's size may be missing; if present it is once, few, many or a size class.

CDR3 protein: CASSEGWGNTEAFF
CDR3 DNA: TGTGCCAGCAGTGAAGGTTGGGGAAACACTGAAGCTTTCTTT
V gene: TRBV25-1
clone size: many
D gene: -
J gene: TRBJ1-1

CDR3 protein: CSVAWGGSFVETQYF
CDR3 DNA: TGCAGCGTTGCCTGGGGCGGGAGCTTTGTAGAGACCCAGTACTTC
V gene: TRBV29-1
clone size: many
D gene: TRBD2
J gene: TRBJ2-5

CDR3 protein: CASSFVPGHKEQYF
CDR3 DNA: TGTGCCAGCAGCTTCGTACCGGGACACAAAGAGCAGTACTTC
V gene: TRBV11-2
clone size: many
D gene: -
J gene: TRBJ2-7

CDR3 protein: CSASMGAGDEAFF
CDR3 DNA: TGCAGTGCTAGTATGGGGGCGGGGGATGAAGCTTTCTTT
V gene: TRBV20-1
clone size: many
D gene: -
J gene: TRBJ1-1

CDR3 protein: CASGTTYNEQFF
CDR3 DNA: TGTGCCAGCGGGACTACTTACAATGAGCAGTTCTTC
V gene: TRBV14
clone size: -
D gene: TRBD2
J gene: TRBJ2-1

CDR3 protein: CATSDLQWQGLNTGELFF
CDR3 DNA: TGTGCCACCAGTGATTTGCAGTGGCAGGGGTTGAACACCGGGGAGCTGTTTTTT
V gene: TRBV24-1
clone size: -
D gene: -
J gene: TRBJ2-2

CDR3 protein: CSVEVETQGARTDTQYF
CDR3 DNA: TGCAGCGTTGAAGTAGAAACGCAGGGGGCCCGCACAGATACGCAGTATTTT
V gene: TRBV29-1
clone size: -
D gene: TRBD1
J gene: TRBJ2-3

CDR3 protein: CASAQRNYGYTF
CDR3 DNA: TGTGCCAGCGCGCAGAGAAACTATGGCTACACCTTC
V gene: TRBV12-3/TRBV12-4
clone size: -
D gene: -
J gene: TRBJ1-2

CDR3 protein: CASSLKRVGQRNTEAFF
CDR3 DNA: TGTGCCAGCAGCTTAAAACGCGTGGGACAGCGGAACACTGAAGCTTTCTTT
V gene: TRBV7-2
clone size: many
D gene: TRBD1
J gene: TRBJ1-1

CDR3 protein: CASSHGTAQETQYF
CDR3 DNA: TGTGCCAGCAGCCACGGGACAGCCCAAGAGACCCAGTACTTC
V gene: TRBV12-3/TRBV12-4
clone size: many
D gene: TRBD1
J gene: TRBJ2-5

CDR3 protein: CASSQDVAGLETQYF
CDR3 DNA: TGCGCCAGCAGCCAAGATGTTGCGGGACTGGAGACCCAGTACTTC
V gene: TRBV4-1
clone size: -
D gene: -
J gene: TRBJ2-5

CDR3 protein: CASNPRDRASWSTEAFF
CDR3 DNA: TGTGCCAGCAACCCGAGGGACAGGGCGTCGTGGAGCACTGAAGCTTTCTTT
V gene: TRBV13
clone size: -
D gene: TRBD1
J gene: TRBJ1-1

CDR3 protein: CASSDLDREGTDTQYF
CDR3 DNA: TGTGCCAGCAGCGATTTGGACAGGGAAGGAACAGATACGCAGTATTTT
V gene: TRBV7-9
clone size: few
D gene: TRBD1
J gene: TRBJ2-3

CDR3 protein: CASSQDPQNEKLFF
CDR3 DNA: TGCGCCAGCAGCCAAGATCCCCAGAATGAAAAACTGTTTTTT
V gene: TRBV4-1
clone size: few
D gene: -
J gene: TRBJ1-4

CDR3 protein: CASSLVSGSSHNEQFF
CDR3 DNA: TGCGCCAGCAGCCTTGTTAGCGGGAGTTCCCACAATGAGCAGTTCTTC
V gene: TRBV4-1
clone size: -
D gene: TRBD2
J gene: TRBJ2-1

CDR3 protein: CASSEDSGGFNEQFF
CDR3 DNA: TGTGCCAGCAGTGAAGACTCGGGAGGCTTCAATGAGCAGTTCTTC
V gene: TRBV6-1
clone size: many
D gene: TRBD2
J gene: TRBJ2-1

CDR3 protein: CASSLGVRNIQYF
CDR3 DNA: TGTGCCAGCAGTTTAGGAGTCAGAAACATTCAGTACTTC
V gene: TRBV12-3/TRBV12-4
clone size: many
D gene: -
J gene: TRBJ2-4